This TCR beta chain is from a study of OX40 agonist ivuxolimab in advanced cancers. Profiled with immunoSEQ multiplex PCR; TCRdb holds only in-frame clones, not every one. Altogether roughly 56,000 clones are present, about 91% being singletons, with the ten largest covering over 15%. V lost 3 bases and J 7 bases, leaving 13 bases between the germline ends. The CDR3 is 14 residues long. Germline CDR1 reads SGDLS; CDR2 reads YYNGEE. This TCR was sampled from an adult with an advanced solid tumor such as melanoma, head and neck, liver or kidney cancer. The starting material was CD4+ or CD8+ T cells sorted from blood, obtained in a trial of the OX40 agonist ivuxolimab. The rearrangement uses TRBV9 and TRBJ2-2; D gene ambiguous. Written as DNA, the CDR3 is TGTGCCAGCAGCGGCCCATTAGCATTCGGGGAGCTGTTTTTT. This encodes CASSGPLAFGELFF.